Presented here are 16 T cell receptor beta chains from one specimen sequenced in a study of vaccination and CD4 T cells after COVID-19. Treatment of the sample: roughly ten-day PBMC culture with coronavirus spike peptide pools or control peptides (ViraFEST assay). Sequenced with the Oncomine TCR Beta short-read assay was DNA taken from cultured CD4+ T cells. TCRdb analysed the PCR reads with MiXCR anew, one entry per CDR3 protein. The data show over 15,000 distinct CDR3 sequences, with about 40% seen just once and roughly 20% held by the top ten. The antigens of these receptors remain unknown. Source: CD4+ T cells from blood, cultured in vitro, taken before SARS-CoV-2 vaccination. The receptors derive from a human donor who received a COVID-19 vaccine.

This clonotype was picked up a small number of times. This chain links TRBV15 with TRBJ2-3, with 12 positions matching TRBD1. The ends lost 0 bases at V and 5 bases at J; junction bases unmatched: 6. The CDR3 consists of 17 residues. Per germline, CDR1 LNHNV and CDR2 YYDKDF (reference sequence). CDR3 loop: CATSRDGGQGALDTQYF. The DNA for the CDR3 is TGTGCCACCAGCAGAGATGGGGGACAGGGGGCTTTAGATACGCAGTATTTT.

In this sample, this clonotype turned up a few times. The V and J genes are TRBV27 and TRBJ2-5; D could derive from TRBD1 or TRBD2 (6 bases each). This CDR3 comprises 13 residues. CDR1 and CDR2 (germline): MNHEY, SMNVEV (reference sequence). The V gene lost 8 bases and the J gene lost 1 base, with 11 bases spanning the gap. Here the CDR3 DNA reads TGTGCCAGCGCGGGACAAAGCCAAGAGACCCAGTACTTC. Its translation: CASAGQSQETQYF.

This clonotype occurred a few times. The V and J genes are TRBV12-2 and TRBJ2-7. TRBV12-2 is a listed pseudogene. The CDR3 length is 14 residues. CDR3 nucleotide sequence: TGTGCAAGTCGCCGTGACAGGTGCTCCTACGAGCAGTACTTC. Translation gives CASRRDRCSYEQYF.

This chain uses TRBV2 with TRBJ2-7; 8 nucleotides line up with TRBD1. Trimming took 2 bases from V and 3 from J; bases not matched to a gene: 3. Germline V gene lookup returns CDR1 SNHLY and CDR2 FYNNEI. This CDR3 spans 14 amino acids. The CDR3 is CASSEQGAFYEQYF. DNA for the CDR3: TGTGCCAGCAGTGAACAGGGGGCGTTCTACGAGCAGTACTTC. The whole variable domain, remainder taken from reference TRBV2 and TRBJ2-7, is EPEVTQTPSHQVTQMGQEVILRCVPISNHLYFYWYRQILGQKVEFLVSFYNNEISEKSEIFDDQFSVERPDGSNFTLKIRSTKLEDSAMYFCASSEQGAFYEQYFGPGTRLTVT.

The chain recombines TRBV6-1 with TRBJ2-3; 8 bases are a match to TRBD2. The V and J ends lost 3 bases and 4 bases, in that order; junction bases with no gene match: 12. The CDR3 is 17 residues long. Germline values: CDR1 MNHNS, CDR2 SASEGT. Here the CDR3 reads CASSDRAGGGAADTQYF. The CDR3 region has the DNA TGTGCCAGCAGTGACCGCGCGGGGGGCGGGGCGGCAGATACGCAGTATTTT.

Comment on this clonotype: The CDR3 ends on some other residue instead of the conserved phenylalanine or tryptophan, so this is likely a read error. CDR3 loop: CASSFRRGHDQPQHL. The DNA for the CDR3 is TGTGCCAGCAGCTTTCGGAGGGGGCATGATCAGCCCCAGCATCTT. V and J are TRBV7-2 and TRBJ1-5, with 7 bases identical to TRBD1. Trimming cost V 3 bases and J 5 bases; bases outside gene matches: 7. This CDR3 is built from 15 residues. CDR1 is SGHTA and CDR2 is FQGNSA in the germline V gene.

CDR3 residues: CASSLVPRGISYGYTF. As DNA, the CDR3 is TGTGCCAGCAGCTTAGTTCCCAGGGGAATAAGCTATGGCTACACCTTC. The chain couples TRBV7-6 to TRBJ1-2; a weak D match, TRBD1 (6 bases). The length of the CDR3 is 16 residues. Trimming removed 1 base at V and 4 bases at J, with 16 bases between. The germline CDR1 and CDR2 sequences are SGHVS and FNYEAQ.

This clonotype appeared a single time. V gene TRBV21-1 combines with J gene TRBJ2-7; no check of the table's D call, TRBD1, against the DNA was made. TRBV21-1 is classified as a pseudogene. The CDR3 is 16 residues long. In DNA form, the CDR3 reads TGTGCCAGCAGCTCAAACCGGGACAGGGACCCCTACGAGCAGTACTTC. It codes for CASSSNRDRDPYEQYF.

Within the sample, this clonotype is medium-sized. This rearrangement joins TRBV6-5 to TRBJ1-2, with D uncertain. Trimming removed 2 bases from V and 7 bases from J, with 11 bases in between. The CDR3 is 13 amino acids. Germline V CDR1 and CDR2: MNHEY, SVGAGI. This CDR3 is CASSYRAFGGYTF. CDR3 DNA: TGTGCCAGCAGTTACAGGGCATTCGGTGGCTACACCTTC.

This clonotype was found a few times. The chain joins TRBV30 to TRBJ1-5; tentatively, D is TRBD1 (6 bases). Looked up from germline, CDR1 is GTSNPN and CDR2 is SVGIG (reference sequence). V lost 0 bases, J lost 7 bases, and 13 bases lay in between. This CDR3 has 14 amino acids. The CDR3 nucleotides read TGTGCCTGGAGTGTAAGGGGGGGCGGCCAGCCCCAGCATTTT. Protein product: CAWSVRGGGQPQHF.

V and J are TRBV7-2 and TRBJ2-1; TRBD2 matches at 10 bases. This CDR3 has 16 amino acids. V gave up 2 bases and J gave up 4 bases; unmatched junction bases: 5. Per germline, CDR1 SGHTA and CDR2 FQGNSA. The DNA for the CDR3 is TGTGCCAGCAGCTTATCCCAGGGACTAGCGTACAATGAGCAGTTCTTC. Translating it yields CASSLSQGLAYNEQFF. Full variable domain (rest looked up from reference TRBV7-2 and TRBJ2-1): GAGVSQSPSNKVTEKGKDVELRCDPISGHTALYWYRQSLGQGLEFLIYFQGNSAPDKSGLPSDRFSAERTGGSVSTLTIQRTQQEDSAVYLCASSLSQGLAYNEQFFGPGTRLTVL.

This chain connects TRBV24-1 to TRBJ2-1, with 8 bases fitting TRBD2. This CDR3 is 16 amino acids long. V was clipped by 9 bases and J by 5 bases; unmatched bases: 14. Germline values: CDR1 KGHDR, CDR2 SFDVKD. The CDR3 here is CATASPTGGPHNEQFF. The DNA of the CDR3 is TGTGCCACCGCAAGCCCTACGGGGGGGCCCCACAATGAGCAGTTCTTC.

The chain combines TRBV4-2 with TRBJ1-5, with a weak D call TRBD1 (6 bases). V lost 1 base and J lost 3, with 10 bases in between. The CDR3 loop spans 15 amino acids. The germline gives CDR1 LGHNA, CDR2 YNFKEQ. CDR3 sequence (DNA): TGTGCCAGCAGCCAAGGGACAGCGCCCAATCAGCCCCAGCATTTT. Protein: CASSQGTAPNQPQHF.

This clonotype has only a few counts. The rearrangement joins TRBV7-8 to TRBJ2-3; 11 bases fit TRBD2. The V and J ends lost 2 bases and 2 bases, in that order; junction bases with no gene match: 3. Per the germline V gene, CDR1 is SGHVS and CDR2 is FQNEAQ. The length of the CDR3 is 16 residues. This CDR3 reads CASSLQLAGATDTQYF. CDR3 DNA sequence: TGTGCCAGCAGCTTACAACTAGCGGGGGCCACAGATACGCAGTATTTT.

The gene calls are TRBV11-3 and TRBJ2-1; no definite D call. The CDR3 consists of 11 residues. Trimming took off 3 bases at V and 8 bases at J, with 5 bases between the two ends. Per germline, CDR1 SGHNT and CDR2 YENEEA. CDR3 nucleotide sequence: TGTGCCAGCAGCTTTTTCGATGAGCAGTTCTTC. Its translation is CASSFFDEQFF. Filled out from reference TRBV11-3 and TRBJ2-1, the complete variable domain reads EAGVVQSPRYKIIEKKQPVAFWCNPISGHNTLYWYLQNLGQGPELLIRYENEEAVDDSQLPKDRFSAERLKGVDSTLKIQPAELGDSAVYLCASSFFDEQFFGPGTRLTVL.

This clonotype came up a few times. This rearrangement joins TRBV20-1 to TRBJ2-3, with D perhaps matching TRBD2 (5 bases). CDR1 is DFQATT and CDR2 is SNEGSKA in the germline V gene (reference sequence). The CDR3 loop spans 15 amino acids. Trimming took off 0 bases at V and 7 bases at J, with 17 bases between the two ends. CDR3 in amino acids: CSARDPPSSLYTQYF. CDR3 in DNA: TGCAGTGCTAGAGATCCCCCTTCTAGCTTATATACGCAGTATTTT.